This TCR beta chain derives from a study of shared clonotypes between healthy human individuals. TCRdb's table, derived via immunoSEQ multiplex PCR, lists solely in-frame clones and lacks some. Among about 2.1 million clones listed, around 93% were seen once. The naive CD8 population came from CD45RO-negative cells selected for CCR7, without terminally differentiated effector memory CD45RA+ cells. Per the germline V gene, CDR1 is MDHEN and CDR2 is SYDVKM. Trimming stripped 6 bases from V and 0 bases from J, with 9 bases between. CDR3 length equals 13 residues. V gene TRBV28 combines with J gene TRBJ2-7; D not resolved. The sequencing input was naive CD8+ T cells from PBMCs. This receptor was identified in a young man in good health. Some clones in this sample may be carry-over from other donors' samples. This CDR3 is CASRTVGSYEQYF. The CDR3 nucleotides are TGTGCCAGCAGGACCGTCGGCTCCTACGAGCAGTACTTC.